This T cell receptor beta chain emerged from a study of cytomegalovirus exposure and HLA in healthy donors. Findings and limits, study-wide: Analysis performed later showed TCR beta chains linked to HLA being more clonally expanded than equally common others. TCR beta chain V- and J-gene trimming was linked, in a later analysis, to a missense variant in DCLRE1C. In an earlier analysis, in approximately 570 donors, most V segments appeared productive either ~87% or ~30% of the time. Some public TCRs appeared in many individuals, while most sequences were rare.

The PCR contained 60 Vbeta and 13 Jbeta primers. Produced via immunoSEQ multiplex PCR; TCRdb's table is partial and in-frame only. This sample lists 91,000 or so clones; its ten largest clones have around 3.6%. About this clone: The antigen is unknown.

CDR1 and CDR2 (germline): LNHDA, SQIVND (reference sequence). This CDR3 contains 23 residues. Unmatched junction bases numbered 24, after V lost 3 bases and J lost 2 bases. The chain links TRBV19 to TRBJ1-6, with 8 bases identical to TRBD1. Sequencing was done on a sample of PBMCs. This clonotype originated in a woman in her 30s in good health and CMV-seronegative. For the CDR3, the DNA is TGTGCCAGTAGTATCTCCACCCTGGTAGAGACAGGGGACCCGCTGACCTATAATTCACCCCTCCACTTT. It yields the protein CASSISTLVETGDPLTYNSPLHF.